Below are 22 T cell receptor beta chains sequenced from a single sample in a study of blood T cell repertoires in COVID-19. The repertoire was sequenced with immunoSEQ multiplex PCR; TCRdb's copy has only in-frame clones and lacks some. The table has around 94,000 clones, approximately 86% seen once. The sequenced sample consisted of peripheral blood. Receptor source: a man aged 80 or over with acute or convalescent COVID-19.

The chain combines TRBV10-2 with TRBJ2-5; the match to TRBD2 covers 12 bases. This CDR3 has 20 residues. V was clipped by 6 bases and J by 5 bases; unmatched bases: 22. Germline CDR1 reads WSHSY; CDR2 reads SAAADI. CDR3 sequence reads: CASSTSTGGDLAGGPETQYF. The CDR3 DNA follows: TGCGCCAGCAGCACATCGACAGGGGGCGATCTAGCGGGAGGGCCGGAGACCCAGTACTTC.

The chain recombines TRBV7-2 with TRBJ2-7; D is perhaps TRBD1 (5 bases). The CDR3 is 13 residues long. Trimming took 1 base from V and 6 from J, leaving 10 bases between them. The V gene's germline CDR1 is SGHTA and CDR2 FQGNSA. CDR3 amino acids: CASSLELGREQYF. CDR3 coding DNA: TGTGCCAGCAGCTTAGAATTGGGGCGCGAGCAGTACTTC.

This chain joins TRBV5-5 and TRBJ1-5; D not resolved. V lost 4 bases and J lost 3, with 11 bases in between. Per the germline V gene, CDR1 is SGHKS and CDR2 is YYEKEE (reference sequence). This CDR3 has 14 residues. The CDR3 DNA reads TGTGCCAGCAGCCCAAGTAGTACCAATCAGCCCCAGCATTTT. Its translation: CASSPSSTNQPQHF.

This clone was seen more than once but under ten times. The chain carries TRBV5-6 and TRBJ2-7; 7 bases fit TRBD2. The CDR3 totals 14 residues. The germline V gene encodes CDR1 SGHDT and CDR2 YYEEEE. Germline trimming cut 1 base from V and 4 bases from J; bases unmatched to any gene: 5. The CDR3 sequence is CASSLTGGGYEQYF. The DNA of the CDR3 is TGTGCCAGCAGCTTGACGGGGGGTGGGTACGAGCAGTACTTC.

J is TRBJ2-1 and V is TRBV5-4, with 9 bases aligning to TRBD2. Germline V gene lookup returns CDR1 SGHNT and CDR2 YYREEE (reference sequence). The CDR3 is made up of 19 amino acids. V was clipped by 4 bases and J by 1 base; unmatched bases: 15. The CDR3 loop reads CASSPPRVAGAASYNEQFF. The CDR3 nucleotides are TGTGCCAGCAGCCCCCCGAGAGTAGCGGGGGCGGCGTCCTACAATGAGCAGTTCTTC.

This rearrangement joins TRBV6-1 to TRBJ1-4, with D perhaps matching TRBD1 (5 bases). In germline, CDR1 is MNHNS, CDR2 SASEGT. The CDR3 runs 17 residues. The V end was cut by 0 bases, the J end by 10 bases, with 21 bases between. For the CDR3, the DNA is TGTGCCAGCAGTGAAGCGCCGCCCGGAATCGGGGGTGGAAAACTGTTTTTT. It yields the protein CASSEAPPGIGGGKLFF.

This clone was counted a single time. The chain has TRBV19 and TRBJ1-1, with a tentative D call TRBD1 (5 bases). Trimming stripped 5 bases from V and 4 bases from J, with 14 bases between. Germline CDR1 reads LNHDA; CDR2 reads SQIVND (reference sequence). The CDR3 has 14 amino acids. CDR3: CASSPPGVRTEAFF. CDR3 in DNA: TGTGCCAGTAGTCCCCCGGGGGTGCGCACTGAAGCTTTCTTT.

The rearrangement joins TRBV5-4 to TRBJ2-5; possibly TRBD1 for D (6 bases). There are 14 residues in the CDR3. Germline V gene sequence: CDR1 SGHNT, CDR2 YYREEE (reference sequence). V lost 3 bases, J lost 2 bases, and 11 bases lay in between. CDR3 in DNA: TGTGCCAGCAGCTCCGGGACACAGCAAGAGACCCAGTACTTC. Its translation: CASSSGTQQETQYF.

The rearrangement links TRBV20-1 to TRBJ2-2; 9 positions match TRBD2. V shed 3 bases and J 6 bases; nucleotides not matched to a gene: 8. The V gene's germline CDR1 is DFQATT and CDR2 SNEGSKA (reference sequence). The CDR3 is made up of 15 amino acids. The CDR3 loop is CSASRAGGRSGELFF. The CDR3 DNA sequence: TGCAGTGCTAGTAGGGCGGGAGGGCGTTCCGGGGAGCTGTTTTTT.

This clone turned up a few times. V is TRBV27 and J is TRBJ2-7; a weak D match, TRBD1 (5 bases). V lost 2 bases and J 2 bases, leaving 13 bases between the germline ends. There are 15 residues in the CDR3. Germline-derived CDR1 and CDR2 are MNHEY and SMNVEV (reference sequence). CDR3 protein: CASSLGAGITYEQYF. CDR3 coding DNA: TGTGCCAGCAGTTTAGGTGCAGGGATTACCTACGAGCAGTACTTC.

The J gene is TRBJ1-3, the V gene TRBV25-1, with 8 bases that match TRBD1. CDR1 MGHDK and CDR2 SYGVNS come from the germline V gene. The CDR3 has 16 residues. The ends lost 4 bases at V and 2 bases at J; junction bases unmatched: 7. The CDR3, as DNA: TGTGCCAGCAGTGCAGAAGACAGGGGACCTGGAAACACCATATATTTT. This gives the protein CASSAEDRGPGNTIYF.

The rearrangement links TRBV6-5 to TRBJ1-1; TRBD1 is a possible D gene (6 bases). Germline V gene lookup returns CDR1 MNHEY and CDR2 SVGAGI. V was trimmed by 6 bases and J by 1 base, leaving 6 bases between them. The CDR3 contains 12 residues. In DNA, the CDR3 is TGTGCCAGCAGGGGACAGAACACTGAAGCTTTCTTT. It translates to CASRGQNTEAFF.

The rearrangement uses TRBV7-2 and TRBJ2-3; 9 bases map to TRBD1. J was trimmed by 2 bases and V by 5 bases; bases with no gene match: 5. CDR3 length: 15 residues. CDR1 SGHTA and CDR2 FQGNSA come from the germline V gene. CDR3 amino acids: CASSLTGGTTDTQYF. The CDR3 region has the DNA TGTGCCAGCAGCCTGACAGGGGGGACCACAGATACGCAGTATTTT.

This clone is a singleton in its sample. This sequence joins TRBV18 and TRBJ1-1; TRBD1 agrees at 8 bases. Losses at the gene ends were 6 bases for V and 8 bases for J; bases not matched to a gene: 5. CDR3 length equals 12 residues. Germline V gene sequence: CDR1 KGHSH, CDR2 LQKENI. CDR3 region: CASSLQGAEAFF. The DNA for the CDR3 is TGTGCCAGCTCGCTGCAGGGGGCGGAAGCTTTCTTT.

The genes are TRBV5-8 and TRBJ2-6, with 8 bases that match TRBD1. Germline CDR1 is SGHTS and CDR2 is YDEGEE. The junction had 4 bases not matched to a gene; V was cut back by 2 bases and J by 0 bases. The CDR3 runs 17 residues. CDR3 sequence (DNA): TGTGCCAGCAGCTTCACCGACAGGGGCTCTGGGGCCAACGTCCTGACTTTC. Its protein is CASSFTDRGSGANVLTF.

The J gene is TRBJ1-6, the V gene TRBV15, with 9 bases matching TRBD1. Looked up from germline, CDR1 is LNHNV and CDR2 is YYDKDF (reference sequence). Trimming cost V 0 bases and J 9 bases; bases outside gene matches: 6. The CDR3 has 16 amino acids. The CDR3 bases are TGTGCCACCAGCAGAGATGAGACAGGGGGTGGTTCACCCCTCCACTTT. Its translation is CATSRDETGGGSPLHF.

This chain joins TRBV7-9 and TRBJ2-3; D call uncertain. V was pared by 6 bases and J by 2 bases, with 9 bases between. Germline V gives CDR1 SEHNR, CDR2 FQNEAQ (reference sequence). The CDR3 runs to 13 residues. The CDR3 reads CASSFLNTDTQYF. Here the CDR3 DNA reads TGTGCCAGCAGTTTTCTAAACACAGATACGCAGTATTTT.

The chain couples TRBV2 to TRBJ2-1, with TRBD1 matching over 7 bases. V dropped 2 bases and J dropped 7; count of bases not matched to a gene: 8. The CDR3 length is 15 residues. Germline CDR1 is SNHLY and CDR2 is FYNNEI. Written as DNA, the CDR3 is TGTGCCAGCAGTGAATCGGCACAGGGGTATAATGAGCAGTTCTTC. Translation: CASSESAQGYNEQFF.

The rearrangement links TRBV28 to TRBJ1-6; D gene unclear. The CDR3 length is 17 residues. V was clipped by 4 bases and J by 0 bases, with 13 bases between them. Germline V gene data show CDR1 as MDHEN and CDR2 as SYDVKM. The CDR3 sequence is CASSSGPTVSYNSPLHF. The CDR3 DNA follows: TGTGCCAGCAGTTCCGGCCCTACAGTCTCCTATAATTCACCCCTCCACTTT.

As DNA, the CDR3 is TGTGCCAGCAGCCGTCGACAGGGGATCACAGATACGCAGTATTTT. Its translation: CASSRRQGITDTQYF. The J gene is TRBJ2-3, the V gene TRBV5-4, with 8 positions matching TRBD1. Germline CDR1 is SGHNT and CDR2 is YYREEE (reference sequence). The V gene end was trimmed by 4 bases and the J gene end by 2 bases; junction bases not matched to a gene: 6. The CDR3 spans 15 residues.

The CDR3 region is CASSELVGQGNQPQHF. CDR3 DNA sequence: TGTGCCAGCAGTGAGTTGGTTGGTCAGGGTAATCAGCCCCAGCATTTT. J is TRBJ1-5 and V is TRBV2; a possible D gene is TRBD1 (5 bases). The ends were cut back, 3 bases at V and 4 bases at J, with 16 bases in the middle. Germline-derived CDR1 and CDR2 are SNHLY and FYNNEI. The CDR3 extends over 16 amino acids. Drawing the rest from reference TRBV2 and TRBJ1-5, the complete variable domain is EPEVTQTPSHQVTQMGQEVILRCVPISNHLYFYWYRQILGQKVEFLVSFYNNEISEKSEIFDDQFSVERPDGSNFTLKIRSTKLEDSAMYFCASSELVGQGNQPQHFGDGTRLSIL.

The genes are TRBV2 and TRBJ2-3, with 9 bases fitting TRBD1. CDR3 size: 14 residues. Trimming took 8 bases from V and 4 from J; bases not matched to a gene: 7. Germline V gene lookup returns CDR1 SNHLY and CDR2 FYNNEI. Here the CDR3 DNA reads TGTGCCAGCTCAGGACAGGGGTTTCCAGATACGCAGTATTTT. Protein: CASSGQGFPDTQYF.